This T cell receptor (beta chain) is drawn from a study of T cells in Graves' hyperthyroidism and ophthalmopathy. Study-wide results and caveats: The authors' 13 V-J model separated ophthalmopathy from stable hyperthyroidism. Peripheral blood also featured most of the thyroid clonotypes expanded above 0.001.

V lost 2 bases and J 2 bases, leaving 13 bases between the germline ends. Germline V gene data show CDR1 as MNHNS and CDR2 as SASEGT. The CDR3 covers 15 residues. This clonotype was picked up many times. Its specificity is unknown. The source material, RNA transcripts, was used to amplify TCR beta CDR3 regions. HTBI primers were employed in a first-round RT-PCR of the TCR CDR3. TCRdb processed the multiplex PCR reads anew with MiXCR; each CDR3 protein has one entry. The sample consists of around 350,000 distinct CDR3 sequences, 13% to 15% of them appearing once. This chain joins TRBV6-1 and TRBJ2-7; D is possibly TRBD1 (5 bases). The TCR sequence derives from a woman aged 55-69 years with Graves' ophthalmopathy. The sequencing input was blood. CDR3 in DNA: TGTGCCAGCAGTGAATTCAAGGACATCCCCTACGAGCAGTACTTC. This sequence encodes CASSEFKDIPYEQYF.